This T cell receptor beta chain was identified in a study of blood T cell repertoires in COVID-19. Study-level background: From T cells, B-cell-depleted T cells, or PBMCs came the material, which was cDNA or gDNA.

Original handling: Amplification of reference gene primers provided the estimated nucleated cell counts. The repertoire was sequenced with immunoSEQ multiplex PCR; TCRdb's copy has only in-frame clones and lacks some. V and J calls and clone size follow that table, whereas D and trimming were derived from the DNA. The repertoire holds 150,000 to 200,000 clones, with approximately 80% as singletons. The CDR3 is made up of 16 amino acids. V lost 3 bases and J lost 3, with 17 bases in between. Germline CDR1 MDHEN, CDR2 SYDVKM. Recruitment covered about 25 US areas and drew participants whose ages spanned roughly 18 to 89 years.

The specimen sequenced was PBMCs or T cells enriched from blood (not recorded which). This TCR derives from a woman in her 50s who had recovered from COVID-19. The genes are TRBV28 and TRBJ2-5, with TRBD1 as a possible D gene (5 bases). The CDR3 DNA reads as TGTGCCAGCAGTTTTAGGCAGGGCAAGGTAGAAGAGACCCAGTACTTC. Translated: CASSFRQGKVEETQYF.